Sequencing of this T cell receptor (beta chain) was carried out in a study of fetal regulatory T cell absence and autoimmunity (dated by TCRdb to 2016 to 2017). General notes on the study: The IPEX patients showed exocrine pancreas autoimmunity in the absence of clinical diabetes.

Details on this clone: No cognate antigen has been identified for it. There are no base qualities to consult, and no much larger clone falls within one base.

Amplification and barcoding of TCRbeta CDR3 regions were carried out by two-step multiplex PCR on the immunoSEQ human TCRbeta survey platform. Libraries were sequenced on Illumina instruments, and IgH from the same samples was sequenced in parallel. As for how the authors treated the data: Raw reads were filtered against IMGT V, D, J definitions and were binned using a nearest-neighbor algorithm so that PCR and sequencing errors were removed. A clone was defined as an identical nucleotide sequence, and differential abundance between tissues was tested with a Fisher exact test for each clone using a pFDR threshold of p<0.01. Clones with frequencies too low for statistical inference were excluded by a minimum inclusion filter of 10 in either sample. The immunoSEQ Analyzer was used for pairwise clonal comparisons, while IMGT tools were used to assess gene family usage. The immuneACCESS repertoire file appears here via TCRdb, limited to in-frame rearrangements. These files lack a portion of the clones; in checked studies, under half of the deficit traces to unresolved V genes, and the cause of the others is not known. V and J calls plus clone size are reproduced from that table; the DNA served to infer D and trimming. The sample table records approximately 46,000 clones; approximately 80% of these occur just once. The ten largest clones represent approximately 0.45% of the sample.

What the authors observed across the whole study: The oligoclonal enrichment was interpreted as support for antigen-driven autoimmunity in the pancreas before birth in IPEX syndrome. Cord blood and pancreas had broadly similar TRB gene family usage, which resembled published neonatal and adult repertoires. Significant oligoclonal enrichment of the TCR compartment was observed in pancreas versus cord blood, with some top clones enriched more than 95-fold.

Genomic DNA, 2-3 ug, was extracted from umbilical cord blood or frozen pancreas using the DNeasy Blood and Tissue Kit. The CDR3 measures 13 amino acids from cysteine to phenylalanine. Only the CDR3 part of the read is kept: 39 bases, read in frame from the first base. From the germline V gene, CDR1 is SGDLS and CDR2 is YYNGEE. Relative to germline, V is missing 1 base and J is missing 7 bases, with 4 bases of the junction outside any gene match. The sequence came from a newborn boy with IPEX syndrome. The sequence joins TRBV9 to TRBJ1-1, and TRBD1 matches 7 of the central bases. Material: cord blood. The CDR3 reads as follows: CASSVRGQGEAFF. The nucleotide sequence is given as TGTGCCAGCAGCGTAAGGGGGCAGGGTGAAGCTTTCTTT.